Listed here are 12 T cell receptor beta chains from one sample, sequenced in a study of cytomegalovirus exposure and HLA in healthy donors. Researchers ran the PCR with 60 Vbeta and 13 Jbeta primers. Sequencing used immunoSEQ multiplex PCR; TCRdb keeps in-frame clones, though not all of them. The repertoire consists of about 190,000 clones, with around 88% occurring once and the leading ten covering around 0.31%. Material: PBMCs. The receptors were gathered from a woman in her twenties or thirties in good health and CMV-seronegative.

V and J are TRBV5-6 and TRBJ2-2; TRBD2 aligns across 9 bases. From germline, CDR1 is SGHDT and CDR2 YYEEEE. Trimming cost V 4 bases and J 3 bases; bases outside gene matches: 7. The CDR3 consists of 16 residues. The chain's CDR3 is CASSPLSGGYTGELFF. CDR3 in DNA: TGTGCCAGCAGCCCCCTTAGCGGGGGTTACACCGGGGAGCTGTTTTTT.

V and J are TRBV5-1 and TRBJ2-7; 8 nucleotides line up with TRBD1. This CDR3 has 15 residues. Germline assignment: CDR1 SGHRS and CDR2 YFSETQ. Trimming at V came to 0 bases and at J to 6 bases, leaving 8 bases not matched to a gene. In nucleotides, the CDR3 is TGCGCCAGCAGCTTGGAAAGAGCAGGGGGCGGCGAGCAGTACTTC. Its translation is CASSLERAGGGEQYF.

The chain employs TRBV7-9 and TRBJ2-1; TRBD2 might be the D (6 bases). The CDR3 consists of 15 residues. Between the trimmed V and J ends, which lost 1 base and 7 bases, there was a span of 14 bases. CDR1 is SEHNR, CDR2 FQNEAQ, per germline (reference sequence). The CDR3 sequence is CASSLEPGLGNEQFF. Written as DNA, the CDR3 is TGTGCCAGCAGCTTAGAACCGGGACTGGGTAATGAGCAGTTCTTC.

The chain carries TRBV19 and TRBJ2-1; tentatively, D is TRBD2 (5 bases). The ends were cut back, 3 bases at V and 0 bases at J, with 9 bases in the middle. Per the germline V gene, CDR1 is LNHDA and CDR2 is SQIVND (reference sequence). This CDR3 contains 15 residues. The CDR3 DNA reads TGTGCCAGTAGTATCGGACTGAGCTCCTACAATGAGCAGTTCTTC. Translation: CASSIGLSSYNEQFF.

The sample holds one count of this clone. The chain uses TRBV7-2 and TRBJ2-2, with 11 bases identical to TRBD2. J lost 5 bases, V lost 7 bases, and 6 bases had no gene match. The CDR3 runs to 15 residues. Germline V lookup: CDR1 SGHTA, CDR2 FQGNSA. CDR3 bases: TGTGCCAGCACCTTGACTAGCGGGAATACCGGGGAGCTGTTTTTT. It encodes CASTLTSGNTGELFF.

The chain employs TRBV7-3 and TRBJ2-1, with a tentative D call TRBD2 (5 bases). V gave up 3 bases and J gave up 1 base, with 7 bases separating them. The CDR3 runs to 14 residues. The V gene's germline CDR1 is SGHTA and CDR2 FQGTGA. The CDR3 coding sequence is TGTGCCAGCAGCTTCGGCGGGTCCTACAATGAGCAGTTCTTC. Amino acids: CASSFGGSYNEQFF.

DNA for the CDR3: TGTGCCAGCTGCAGGGAACCCTACGAGCAGTACTTC. Translation: CASCREPYEQYF. V and J are TRBV2 and TRBJ2-7; TRBD1 is a possible D gene (5 bases). V lost 8 bases and J lost 2, with 10 bases in between. CDR3 size: 12 residues. The germline V gene encodes CDR1 SNHLY and CDR2 FYNNEI.

This clone was observed a handful of times. The chain couples TRBV19 to TRBJ1-4; D ambiguous. The V end lost 3 bases, the J end lost 8 bases, and 16 bases lay between the germline ends. Germline V lookup: CDR1 LNHDA, CDR2 SQIVND (reference sequence). The CDR3 spans 15 residues. The CDR3 reads CASSIQKEVQEKLFF. Written as DNA, the CDR3 is TGTGCCAGTAGTATTCAGAAAGAGGTTCAGGAAAAACTGTTTTTT.

The chain is built from TRBV5-5 and TRBJ2-7; D remains ambiguous. V lost 0 bases and J 6 bases, leaving 13 bases between the germline ends. CDR3 length equals 14 residues. The germline gives CDR1 SGHKS, CDR2 YYEKEE (reference sequence). As DNA, the CDR3 is TGTGCCAGCAGCTTGGATATTGGGCAATTCGAGCAGTACTTC. Translated: CASSLDIGQFEQYF.

CDR3 sequence (DNA): TGTGCCAGCAGCTTGAGGCAGGGGCGCGACACCGGGGAGCTGTTTTTT. This encodes CASSLRQGRDTGELFF. This chain links TRBV5-5 with TRBJ2-2; tentative D call: TRBD1 (6 bases). Trimming took off 1 base at V and 3 bases at J, with 13 bases between the two ends. The CDR3 spans 16 residues. CDR1 is SGHKS and CDR2 is YYEKEE in the germline V gene (reference sequence).

The chain carries TRBV2 and TRBJ2-1, with D possibly TRBD2 on 7 matching bases. The ends were cut back, 6 bases at V and 4 bases at J, with 16 bases in the middle. This CDR3 region has 15 residues. The germline gives CDR1 SNHLY, CDR2 FYNNEI. CDR3 amino acids: CASSGGLAAYNEQFF. The CDR3 nucleotides read TGTGCCAGCAGCGGGGGGCTAGCGGCATACAATGAGCAGTTCTTC.

The rearrangement links TRBV5-1 to TRBJ2-1, with TRBD1 matching 8 bases. J gave up 4 bases and V 3 bases, and 12 bases lay outside the gene matches. The CDR3 runs 17 residues. Germline values: CDR1 SGHRS, CDR2 YFSETQ. DNA for the CDR3: TGCGCCAGCAGCTCCCACCAACAGACAGGGGTATACAATGAGCAGTTCTTC. Translating gives CASSSHQQTGVYNEQFF.